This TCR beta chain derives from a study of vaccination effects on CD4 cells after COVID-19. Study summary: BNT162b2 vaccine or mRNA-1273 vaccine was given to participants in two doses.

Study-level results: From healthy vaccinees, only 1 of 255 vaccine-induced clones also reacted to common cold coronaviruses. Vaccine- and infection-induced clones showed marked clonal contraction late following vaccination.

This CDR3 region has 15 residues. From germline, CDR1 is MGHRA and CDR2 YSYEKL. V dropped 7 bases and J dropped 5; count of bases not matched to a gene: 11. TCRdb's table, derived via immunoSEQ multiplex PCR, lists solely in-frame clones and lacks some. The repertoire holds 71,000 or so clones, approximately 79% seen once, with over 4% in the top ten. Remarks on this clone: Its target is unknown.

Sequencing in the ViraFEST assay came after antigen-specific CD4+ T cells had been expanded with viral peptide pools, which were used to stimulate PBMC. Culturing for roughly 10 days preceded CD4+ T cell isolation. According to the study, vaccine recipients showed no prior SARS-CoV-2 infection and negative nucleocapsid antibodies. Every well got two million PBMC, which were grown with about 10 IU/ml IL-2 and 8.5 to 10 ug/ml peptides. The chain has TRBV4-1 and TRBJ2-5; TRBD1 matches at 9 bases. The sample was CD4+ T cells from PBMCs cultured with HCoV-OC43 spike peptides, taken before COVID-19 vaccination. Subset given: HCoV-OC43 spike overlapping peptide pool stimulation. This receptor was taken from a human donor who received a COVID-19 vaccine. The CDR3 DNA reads TGCGCCAGCACTATGGGGGACAGGGAGGGTGAGACCCAGTACTTC. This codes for CASTMGDREGETQYF.